Sequencing of this T cell receptor beta chain was carried out in a study of blood T cell repertoires in COVID-19. Data came from immunoSEQ multiplex PCR; TCRdb stores just in-frame clones and leaves some out. The table records under 110,000 clones, about nine tenths of them present only once. The CDR3 is 14 residues long. The V segment lost 4 bases and the J segment 3 bases; nucleotides outside the gene matches: 7. CDR1 and CDR2 (germline): GTSNPN, SVGIG (reference sequence). The sequence was obtained from a man aged 50-59 years with acute or convalescent COVID-19. The gene calls are TRBV30 and TRBJ1-2; TRBD1 agrees at 8 bases. The specimen was peripheral blood. The CDR3 DNA follows: TGTGCCTGGACAGGGGGCTTTTCTGACTATGGCTACACCTTC. Its protein is CAWTGGFSDYGYTF.